The clone carrying this TCR beta chain was counted ten times or more. The antigen is unknown. The data originate from a study of T-cell reconstitution after alpha-beta-depleted transplantation in children. Study-level results: Newly generated T cells supplied most T-cell counts and diversity one year post-transplant. Several hundred expanded graft clones reportedly gave rise to the alpha-beta T cells present about two months after transplant.

It was with unique molecular identifiers that the TCRbeta library was prepared. TCRdb fed the PCR reads into MiXCR, producing one record per CDR3 protein. Of more than 200,000 distinct CDR3 sequences in the sample, more than 20% were seen once. The source was PBMCs, collected before TCRalphabeta/CD19-depleted stem cell transplant. The receptor's source is a girl aged 2-10 years with Fanconi anemia, due to receive a stem cell transplant.

The CDR3 region has the DNA TGTGCCAGCAGCCAAGATAGGGGGGGCCCCCCCTACAATGAGCAGTTCTTC. Amino acid sequence: CASSQDRGGPPYNEQFF. J is TRBJ2-1 and V is TRBV4-2; weak D call: TRBD2 (7 bases). V gave up 0 bases and J gave up 2 bases, with 14 bases separating them. Per the germline V gene, CDR1 is LGHNA and CDR2 is YNFKEQ. There are 17 residues in the CDR3.